These 13 T cell receptor beta chains originate from one sample sequenced in a study of blood T cell repertoires in COVID-19 (dated by TCRdb to 2020 to 2021). The receptor library was made with the immunoSEQ multiplex PCR assay. In its TCRdb copy, this immuneACCESS table keeps in-frame sequences only and misses some clones. Where compared with another copy, unresolved V genes explain less than half of these, and the others have no known cause. The sample table holds just over 150,000 clones, of which 88% were seen once. The ten most abundant clones make up 6% to 8.5% of the sample. The specimen was PBMCs or T cells enriched from blood (not recorded which). These receptors all come from a woman in her 50s who had recovered from COVID-19.

This clone was observed once. The chain links TRBV5-6 to TRBJ1-1, with D uncertain. Per germline, CDR1 SGHDT and CDR2 YYEEEE. V lost 4 bases and J 7 bases, leaving 8 bases between the germline ends. The CDR3 runs to 11 residues. CDR3 protein: CASSRVGEAFF. CDR3 DNA sequence: TGTGCCAGCAGCCGGGTGGGTGAAGCTTTCTTT.

The CDR3 region has the DNA TGTGCCAGCAGCAAGGGGGAGACCCAGTACTTC. It translates to CASSKGETQYF. V is TRBV11-3 and J is TRBJ2-5; a weak D match, TRBD1 (5 bases). V was clipped by 5 bases and J by 5 bases, with 6 bases between them. The CDR3 is made up of 11 amino acids. Germline loops: CDR1 SGHNT, CDR2 YENEEA.

The sample holds one count of this clone. The gene calls are TRBV11-3 and TRBJ2-3; D perhaps matches TRBD2 (6 bases). The CDR3 consists of 17 residues. Trimming took 1 base from V and 2 from J, leaving 16 bases between them. Germline assignment: CDR1 SGHNT and CDR2 YENEEA. The CDR3 sequence: CASSLAGGVGFTDTQYF. In nucleotides, the CDR3 is TGTGCCAGCAGCTTAGCCGGGGGAGTAGGGTTCACAGATACGCAGTATTTT.

J is TRBJ2-3 and V is TRBV5-6; 11 nucleotides agree with TRBD2. With V trimmed by 4 bases and J by 5 bases, 6 bases remained unmatched. This CDR3 spans 15 amino acids. Germline CDR1 SGHDT, CDR2 YYEEEE. In DNA, the CDR3 is TGTGCCAGCAGCCGGGACACTAGCGGGGGAGATACGCAGTATTTT. Amino acid sequence: CASSRDTSGGDTQYF. Complete variable domain (other parts from reference TRBV5-6 and TRBJ2-3): DAGVTQSPTHLIKTRGQQVTLRCSPKSGHDTVSWYQQALGQGPQFIFQYYEEEERQRGNFPDRFSGHQFPNYSSELNVNALLLGDSALYLCASSRDTSGGDTQYFGPGTRLTVL.

The chain uses TRBV6-5 and TRBJ1-1, with 8 bases matching TRBD1. Germline V lookup: CDR1 MNHEY, CDR2 SVGAGI. Losses at the gene ends were 4 bases for V and 4 bases for J; bases not matched to a gene: 11. This CDR3 has 16 amino acids. This CDR3 reads CASSFRQAGGPTEAFF. The CDR3 coding sequence is TGTGCCAGCAGTTTCCGCCAGGCAGGGGGCCCCACTGAAGCTTTCTTT.

This clone turned up a few times. The chain joins TRBV7-9 to TRBJ1-1, with TRBD1 as a possible D gene (5 bases). V was pared by 2 bases and J by 6 bases, with 10 bases between. The CDR3 has 13 amino acids. CDR1 is SEHNR, CDR2 FQNEAQ, per germline (reference sequence). CDR3 in amino acids: CASSLSGPAEAFF. DNA for the CDR3: TGTGCCAGCAGCTTATCAGGGCCTGCTGAAGCTTTCTTT.

The chain uses TRBV7-3 and TRBJ2-7; perhaps TRBD1 as D (6 bases). Germline CDR1 SGHTA, CDR2 FQGTGA. The CDR3 consists of 14 residues. V lost 4 bases and J 6 bases, leaving 16 bases between the germline ends. The CDR3 DNA follows: TGTGCCAGCAGCTCAGGGGCGTCGTTTGGCGAGCAGTACTTC. It codes for CASSSGASFGEQYF.

The chain employs TRBV30 and TRBJ1-2, with 7 bases lining up with TRBD1. V shed 8 bases and J 4 bases; nucleotides not matched to a gene: 22. CDR3 size: 17 residues. Germline V gives CDR1 GTSNPN, CDR2 SVGIG (reference sequence). In nucleotides, the CDR3 is TGTGCCAATGAAATGAGCACCGATAAACAGGGGAGCTATGGCTACACCTTC. This codes for CANEMSTDKQGSYGYTF.

The chain links TRBV7-2 to TRBJ1-5; possibly TRBD1 for D (6 bases). CDR3 size: 15 residues. Trimming shortened V by 5 bases and J by 3 bases, and 14 bases separated the two germline ends. The V gene's germline CDR1 is SGHTA and CDR2 FQGNSA. CDR3 sequence reads: CASSLQGRVNQPQHF. The CDR3, as DNA: TGTGCCAGCAGCCTCCAGGGGCGCGTCAATCAGCCCCAGCATTTT.

The V and J genes are TRBV4-1 and TRBJ1-3; 8 nucleotides line up with TRBD1. V shed 2 bases, J shed 7 bases, and the junction held 7 bases outside the gene matches. In germline, CDR1 is MGHRA, CDR2 YSYEKL. CDR3 size: 15 residues. The CDR3 sequence: CASSQPGTGGNTIYF. The CDR3 DNA sequence: TGCGCCAGCAGCCAACCTGGGACAGGTGGTAACACCATATATTTT.

The chain uses TRBV6-1 and TRBJ1-5; a possible D gene is TRBD1 (5 bases). Trimming removed 3 bases from V and 4 bases from J, with 10 bases in between. The V gene's germline CDR1 is MNHNS and CDR2 SASEGT. CDR3 length: 14 residues. CDR3 bases: TGTGCCAGCAGTGAGGGGCTGGGGAATCAGCCCCAGCATTTT. Its protein product is CASSEGLGNQPQHF.

The V gene is TRBV18, the J gene TRBJ1-1, with D possibly matching TRBD1 (6 bases). The V end lost 5 bases, the J end lost 1 base, and 8 bases lay between the germline ends. Germline CDR1 and CDR2: KGHSH and LQKENI. The CDR3 extends over 13 amino acids. Here the CDR3 DNA reads TGTGCCAGCTCAACGACAGGGAACACTGAAGCTTTCTTT. It encodes CASSTTGNTEAFF.

This chain connects TRBV6-1 to TRBJ2-1; 11 nucleotides align to TRBD2. CDR1 and CDR2 (germline): MNHNS, SASEGT. The CDR3 contains 16 residues. V dropped 2 bases and J dropped 2; count of bases not matched to a gene: 2. The CDR3 nucleotides are TGTGCCAGCAGTGAACAACTAGCGGGGGCCTACAATGAGCAGTTCTTC. It codes for CASSEQLAGAYNEQFF.